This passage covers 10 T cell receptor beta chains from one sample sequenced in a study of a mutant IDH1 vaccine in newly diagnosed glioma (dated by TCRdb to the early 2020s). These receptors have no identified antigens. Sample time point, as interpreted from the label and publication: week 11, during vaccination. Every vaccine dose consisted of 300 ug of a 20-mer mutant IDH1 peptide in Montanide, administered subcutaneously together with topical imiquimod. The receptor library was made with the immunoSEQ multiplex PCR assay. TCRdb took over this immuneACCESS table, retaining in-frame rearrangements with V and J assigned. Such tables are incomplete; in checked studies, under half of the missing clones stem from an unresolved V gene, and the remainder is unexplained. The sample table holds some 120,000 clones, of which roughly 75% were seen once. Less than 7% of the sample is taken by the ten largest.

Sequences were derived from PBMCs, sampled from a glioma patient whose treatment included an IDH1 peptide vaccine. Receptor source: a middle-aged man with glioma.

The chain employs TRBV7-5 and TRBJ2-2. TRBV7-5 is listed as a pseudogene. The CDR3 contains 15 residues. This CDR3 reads CARSCKGRNTGELFF. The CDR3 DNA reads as TGTGCCAGAAGCTGTAAGGGACGGAACACCGGGGAGCTGTTTTTT.

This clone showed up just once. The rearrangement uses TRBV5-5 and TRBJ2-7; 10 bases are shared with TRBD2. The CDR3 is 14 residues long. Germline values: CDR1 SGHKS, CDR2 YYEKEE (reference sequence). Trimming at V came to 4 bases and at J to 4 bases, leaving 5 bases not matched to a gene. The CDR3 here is CASSRTSGNYEQYF. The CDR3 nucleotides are TGTGCCAGCAGCCGGACTAGCGGAAATTACGAGCAGTACTTC. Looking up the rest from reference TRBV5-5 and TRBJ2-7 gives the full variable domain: DAGVTQSPTHLIKTRGQQVTLRCSPISGHKSVSWYQQVLGQGPQFIFQYYEKEERGRGNFPDRFSARQFPNYSSELNVNALLLGDSALYLCASSRTSGNYEQYFGPGTRLTVT.

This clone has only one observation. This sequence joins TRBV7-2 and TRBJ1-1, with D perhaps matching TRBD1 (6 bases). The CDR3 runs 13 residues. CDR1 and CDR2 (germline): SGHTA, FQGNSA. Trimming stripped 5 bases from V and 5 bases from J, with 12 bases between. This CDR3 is CASSTGRWTEAFF. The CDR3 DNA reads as TGTGCCAGCAGCACAGGGAGGTGGACTGAAGCTTTCTTT.

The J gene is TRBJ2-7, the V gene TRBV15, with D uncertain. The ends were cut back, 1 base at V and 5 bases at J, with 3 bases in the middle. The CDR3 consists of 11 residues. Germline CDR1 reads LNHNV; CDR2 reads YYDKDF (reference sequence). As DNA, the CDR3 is TGTGCCACCAGCAGAGGGGACGAGCAGTACTTC. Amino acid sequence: CATSRGDEQYF.

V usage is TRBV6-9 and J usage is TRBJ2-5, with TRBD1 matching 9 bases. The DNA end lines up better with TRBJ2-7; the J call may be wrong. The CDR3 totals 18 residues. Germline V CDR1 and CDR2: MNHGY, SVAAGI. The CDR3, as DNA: TGTGCCAGCATCTACCCGGGACAGGGTAGGGTTGTTTCCAACGAGCAGTACTTC. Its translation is CASIYPGQGRVVSNEQYF.

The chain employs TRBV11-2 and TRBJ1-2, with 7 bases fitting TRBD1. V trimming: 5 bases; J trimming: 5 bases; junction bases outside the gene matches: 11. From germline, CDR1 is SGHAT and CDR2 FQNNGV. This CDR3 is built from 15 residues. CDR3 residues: CASSVVVGTAYGYTF. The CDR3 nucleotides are TGTGCCAGCAGCGTAGTTGTTGGGACAGCTTATGGCTACACCTTC.

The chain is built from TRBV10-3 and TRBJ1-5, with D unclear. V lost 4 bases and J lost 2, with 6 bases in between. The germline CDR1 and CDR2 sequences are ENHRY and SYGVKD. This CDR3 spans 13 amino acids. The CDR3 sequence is CAISVEGNQPQHF. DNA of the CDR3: TGTGCCATCAGTGTGGAAGGCAATCAGCCCCAGCATTTT.

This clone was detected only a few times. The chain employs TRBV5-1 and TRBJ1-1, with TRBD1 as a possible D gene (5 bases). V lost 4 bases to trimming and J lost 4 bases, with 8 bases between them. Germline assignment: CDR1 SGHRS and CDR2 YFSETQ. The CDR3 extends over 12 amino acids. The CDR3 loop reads CASSVDSTEAFF. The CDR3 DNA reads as TGCGCCAGCAGCGTAGACAGCACTGAAGCTTTCTTT.

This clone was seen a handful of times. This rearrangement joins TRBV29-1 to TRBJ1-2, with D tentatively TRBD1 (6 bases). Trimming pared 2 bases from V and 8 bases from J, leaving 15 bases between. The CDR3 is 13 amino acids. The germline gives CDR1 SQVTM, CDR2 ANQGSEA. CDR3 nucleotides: TGCAGCGTTGAAATAAACAGGGCGGAGGGCTACACCTTC. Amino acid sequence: CSVEINRAEGYTF.

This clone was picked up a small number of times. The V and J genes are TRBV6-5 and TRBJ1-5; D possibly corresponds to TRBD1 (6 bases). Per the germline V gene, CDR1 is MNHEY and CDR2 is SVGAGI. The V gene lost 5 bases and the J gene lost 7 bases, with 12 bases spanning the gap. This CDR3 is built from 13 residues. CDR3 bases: TGTGCCAGCAGTCCTACAGGGCGGCAGCCCCAGCATTTT. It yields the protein CASSPTGRQPQHF.